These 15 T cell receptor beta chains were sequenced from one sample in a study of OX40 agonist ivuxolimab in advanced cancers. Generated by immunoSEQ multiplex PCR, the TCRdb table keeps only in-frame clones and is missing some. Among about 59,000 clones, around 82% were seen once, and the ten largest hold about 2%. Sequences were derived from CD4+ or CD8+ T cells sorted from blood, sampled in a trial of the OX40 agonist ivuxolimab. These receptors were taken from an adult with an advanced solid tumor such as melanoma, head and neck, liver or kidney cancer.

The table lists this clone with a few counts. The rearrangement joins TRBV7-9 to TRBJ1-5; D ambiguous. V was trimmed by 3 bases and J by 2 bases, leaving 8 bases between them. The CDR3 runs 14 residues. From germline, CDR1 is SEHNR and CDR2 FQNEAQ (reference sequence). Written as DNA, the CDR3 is TGTGCCAGCAGCTTGTCGCAGGGCAATCAGCCCCAGCATTTT. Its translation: CASSLSQGNQPQHF.

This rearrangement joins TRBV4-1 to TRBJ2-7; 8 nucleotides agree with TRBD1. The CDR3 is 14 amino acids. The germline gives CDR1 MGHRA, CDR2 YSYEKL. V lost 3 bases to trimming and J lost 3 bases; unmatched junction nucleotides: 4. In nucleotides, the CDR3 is TGCGCCAGCAGCCACGTCGGACAGGGCTACGAGCAGTACTTC. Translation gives CASSHVGQGYEQYF.

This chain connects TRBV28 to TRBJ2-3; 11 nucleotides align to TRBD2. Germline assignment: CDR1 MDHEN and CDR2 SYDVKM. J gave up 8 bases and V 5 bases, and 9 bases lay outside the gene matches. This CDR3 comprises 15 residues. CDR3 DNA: TGTGCCAGCAGTAGTAGCGGGAGGGTTACGGTTACGCAGTATTTT. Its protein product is CASSSSGRVTVTQYF. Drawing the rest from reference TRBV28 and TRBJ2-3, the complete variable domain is DVKVTQSSRYLVKRTGEKVFLECVQDMDHENMFWYRQDPGLGLRLIYFSYDVKMKEKGDIPEGYSVSREKKERFSLILESASTNQTSMYLCASSSSGRVTVTQYFGPGTRLTVL.

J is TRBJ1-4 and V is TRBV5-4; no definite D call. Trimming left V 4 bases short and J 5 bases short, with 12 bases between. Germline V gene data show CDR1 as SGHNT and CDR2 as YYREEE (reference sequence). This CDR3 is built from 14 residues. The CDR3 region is CASSRDQMNEKLFF. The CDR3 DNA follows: TGTGCCAGCAGCCGAGACCAAATGAATGAAAAACTGTTTTTT.

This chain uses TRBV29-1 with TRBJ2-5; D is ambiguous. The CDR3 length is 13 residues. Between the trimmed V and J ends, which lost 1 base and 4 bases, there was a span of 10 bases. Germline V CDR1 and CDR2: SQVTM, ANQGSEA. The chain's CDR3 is CSVEAGRGETQYF. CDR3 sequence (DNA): TGCAGCGTTGAAGCGGGCCGAGGAGAGACCCAGTACTTC.

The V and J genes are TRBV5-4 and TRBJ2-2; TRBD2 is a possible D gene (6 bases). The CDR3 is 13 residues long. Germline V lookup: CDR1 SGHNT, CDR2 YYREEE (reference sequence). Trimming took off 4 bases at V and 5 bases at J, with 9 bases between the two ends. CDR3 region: CASSPGVTGELFF. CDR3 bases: TGTGCCAGCAGCCCGGGGGTTACCGGGGAGCTGTTTTTT.

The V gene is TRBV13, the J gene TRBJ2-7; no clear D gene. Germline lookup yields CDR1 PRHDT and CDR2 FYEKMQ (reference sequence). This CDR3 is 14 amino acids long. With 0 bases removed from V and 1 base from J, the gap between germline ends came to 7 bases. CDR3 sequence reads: CASSLGQSSYEQYF. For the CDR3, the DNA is TGTGCCAGCAGCTTAGGACAGTCTTCCTACGAGCAGTACTTC.

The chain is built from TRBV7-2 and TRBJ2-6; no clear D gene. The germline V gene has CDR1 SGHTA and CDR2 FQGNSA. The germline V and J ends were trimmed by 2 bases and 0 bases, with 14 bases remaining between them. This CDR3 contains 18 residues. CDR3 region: CASSLLTDRISGANVLTF. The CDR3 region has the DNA TGTGCCAGCAGCTTACTCACAGATAGAATCTCTGGGGCCAACGTCCTGACTTTC.

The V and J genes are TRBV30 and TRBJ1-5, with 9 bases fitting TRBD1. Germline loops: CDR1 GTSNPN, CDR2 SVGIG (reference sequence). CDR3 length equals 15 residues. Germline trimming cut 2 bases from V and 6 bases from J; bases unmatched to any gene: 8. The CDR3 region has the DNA TGTGCCTGGAGTAACAGGGGGCTGTTTAGTCAGCCCCAGCATTTT. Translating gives CAWSNRGLFSQPQHF.

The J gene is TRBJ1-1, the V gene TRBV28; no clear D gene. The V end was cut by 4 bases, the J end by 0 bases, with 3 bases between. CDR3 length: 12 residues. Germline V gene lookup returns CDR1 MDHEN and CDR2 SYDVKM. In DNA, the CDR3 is TGTGCCAGCAGTTCAATGAACACTGAAGCTTTCTTT. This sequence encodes CASSSMNTEAFF.

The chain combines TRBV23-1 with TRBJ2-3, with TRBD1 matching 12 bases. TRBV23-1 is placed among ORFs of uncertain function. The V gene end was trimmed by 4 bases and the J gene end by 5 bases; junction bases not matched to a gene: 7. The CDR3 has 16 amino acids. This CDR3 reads CASSLGTGGRIDTQYF. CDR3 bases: TGCGCCAGCAGTCTCGGGACAGGGGGCAGAATAGATACGCAGTATTTT.

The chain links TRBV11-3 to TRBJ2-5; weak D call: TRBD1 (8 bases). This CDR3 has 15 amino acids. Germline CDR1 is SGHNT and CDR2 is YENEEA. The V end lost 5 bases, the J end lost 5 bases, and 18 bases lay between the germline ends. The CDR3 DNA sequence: TGTGCCAGCAGCAACCGACAGGGGACTAAGGAGACCCAGTACTTC. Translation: CASSNRQGTKETQYF.

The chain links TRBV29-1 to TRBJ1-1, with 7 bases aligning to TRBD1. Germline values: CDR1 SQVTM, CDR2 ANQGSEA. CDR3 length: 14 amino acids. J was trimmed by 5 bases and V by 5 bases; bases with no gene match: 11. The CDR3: CSVSTGAPWTEAFF. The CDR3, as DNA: TGCAGCGTTTCAACAGGGGCCCCGTGGACTGAAGCTTTCTTT.

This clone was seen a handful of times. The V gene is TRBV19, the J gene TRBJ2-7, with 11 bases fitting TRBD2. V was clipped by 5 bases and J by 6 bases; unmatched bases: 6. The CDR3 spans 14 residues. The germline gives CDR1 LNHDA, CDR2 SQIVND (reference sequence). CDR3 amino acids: CASSLRLAGSEQYF. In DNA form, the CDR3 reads TGTGCCAGTAGTCTTAGACTAGCGGGGAGCGAGCAGTACTTC.

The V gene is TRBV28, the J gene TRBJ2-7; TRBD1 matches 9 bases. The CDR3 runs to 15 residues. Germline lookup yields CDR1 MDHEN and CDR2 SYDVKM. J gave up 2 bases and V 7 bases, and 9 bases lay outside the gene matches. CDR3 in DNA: TGTGCCAGCAACCTAGGGGGACAGGGCACCTACGAGCAGTACTTC. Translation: CASNLGGQGTYEQYF.